This T cell receptor beta chain was captured by sequencing in a study of beta chain features in type 1 diabetes. The study, taken as a whole, reports: Shortening that was moderate but significant affected the TCRB CDR3s of Type 1 diabetes patients in all four CD4+ subsets.

Regarding this clone: What it binds is not known.

Blood was collected once per donor into heparin, averaging about 116 mL. Every bit of the isolated RNA underwent reverse transcription, so sequencing read expressed TCRB transcripts. The read count averaged about 3.6 million across naive, central memory and regulatory T cell samples. Assay used: immunoSEQ multiplex PCR; TCRdb lists only in-frame clones, some missing. Among roughly 280,000 clones listed, around 24% were seen once. Sequencing used naive CD4+ T cells from blood. The clonotype comes from a woman aged 25 to 39 with type 1 diabetes.

The CDR3 is CASSQGAHIETQYF. CDR3 nucleotide sequence: TGTGCCAGCAGCCAGGGGGCGCACATAGAGACCCAGTACTTC. J is TRBJ2-5 and V is TRBV7-9; 8 bases are a match to TRBD1. Germline V gene sequence: CDR1 SEHNR, CDR2 FQNEAQ (reference sequence). This CDR3 spans 14 amino acids. Trimming at V came to 5 bases and at J to 4 bases, leaving 6 bases not matched to a gene.